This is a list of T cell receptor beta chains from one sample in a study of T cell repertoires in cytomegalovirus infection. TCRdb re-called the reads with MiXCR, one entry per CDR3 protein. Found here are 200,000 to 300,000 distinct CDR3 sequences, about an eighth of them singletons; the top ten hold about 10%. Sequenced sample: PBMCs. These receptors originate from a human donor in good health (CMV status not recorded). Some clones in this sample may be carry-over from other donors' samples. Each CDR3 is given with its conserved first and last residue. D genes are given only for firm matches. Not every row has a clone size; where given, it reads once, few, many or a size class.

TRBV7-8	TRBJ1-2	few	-	TGTGCCAGCAGCAGACAGAAGACTAACTATGGCTACACCTTC	CASSRQKTNYGYTF
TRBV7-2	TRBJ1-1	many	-	TGTGCCAGCAGTCCTCGGGCACTTATGAACACTGAAGCTTTCTTT	CASSPRALMNTEAFF
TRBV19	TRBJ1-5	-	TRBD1	TGTGCCAGTAGTATCAGGGGGACAGGGGTCGGCAATCAGCCCCAGCATTTT	CASSIRGTGVGNQPQHF
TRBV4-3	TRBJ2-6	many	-	TGCGCCAGCAGCCAAGGTGTTTTAGGGGCCAACGTCCTGACTTTC	CASSQGVLGANVLTF
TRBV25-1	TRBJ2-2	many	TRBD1	TGTGCCAGCAGTCCTTGGGACAGGGTCACCGGGGAGCTGTTTTTT	CASSPWDRVTGELFF
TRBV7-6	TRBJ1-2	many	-	TGTGCCAGCAGCTTAGCGGTGATGGGGTATGGCTACACCTTC	CASSLAVMGYGYTF
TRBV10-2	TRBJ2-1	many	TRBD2	TGCGCCAGCCTCGGACTAGCGGGGGACAATGAGCAGTTCTTC	CASLGLAGDNEQFF
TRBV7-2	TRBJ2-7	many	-	TGTGCCAGCAGCTTAGCCGGAGGTGTATACTACGAGCAGTACTTC	CASSLAGGVYYEQYF
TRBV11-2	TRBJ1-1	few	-	TGTGCCAGCAGCTTTCAGGGACCCACTGAAGCTTTCTTT	CASSFQGPTEAFF
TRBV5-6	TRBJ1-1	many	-	TGTGCCAGCAGCTTGAATGAGGGCACCCCTCCGAACACTGAAGCTTTCTTT	CASSLNEGTPPNTEAFF
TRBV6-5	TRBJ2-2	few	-	TGTGCCAGCACAGGGTCTATTAGGCGATTAAACACCGGGGAGCTGTTTTTT	CASTGSIRRLNTGELFF
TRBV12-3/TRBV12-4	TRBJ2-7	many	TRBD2	TGTGCCAGCAGAAGTAGCGGGGGAACCTACGAGCAGTACTTC	CASRSSGGTYEQYF
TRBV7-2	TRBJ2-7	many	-	TGTGCCAGCAGCTTAGGGACCGGGGCAGGGGACCCCTACGAGCAGTACTTC	CASSLGTGAGDPYEQYF
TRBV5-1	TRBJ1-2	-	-	TGCGCCAGCAGCTTCGACAGCCGTTATGGCTACACCTTC	CASSFDSRYGYTF
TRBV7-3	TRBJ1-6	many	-	TGTGCCAGCAGCTTAAGAGCAGGAACTAATTCACCCCTCCACTTT	CASSLRAGTNSPLHF
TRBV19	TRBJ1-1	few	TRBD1	TGTGCCAGTAGTAAGGACACAGGGGTTGGGAACACTGAAGCTTTCTTT	CASSKDTGVGNTEAFF
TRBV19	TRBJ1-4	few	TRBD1	TGTGCCAGTACAGTCGGACAGGCCCCACGGGAACTGTTTTTT	CASTVGQAPRELFF
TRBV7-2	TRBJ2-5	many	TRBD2	TGTGCCAGCAGCTTGGGACTAGCGGGGGCCCAAGAGACCCAGTACTTC	CASSLGLAGAQETQYF
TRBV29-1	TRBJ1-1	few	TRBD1	TGCAGCGTACGACAGGGGAACACTGAAGCTTTCTTT	CSVRQGNTEAFF
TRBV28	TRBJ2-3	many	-	TGTGCCAGCAAGCTCCAGGGGCCAGATACGCAGTATTTT	CASKLQGPDTQYF
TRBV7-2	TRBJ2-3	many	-	TGTGCCAGCAGCCCACAAATATTAGGAGATACGCAGTATTTT	CASSPQILGDTQYF
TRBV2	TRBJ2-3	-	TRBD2	TGTGCCAGCAAGGAAGTGGCGGGGGCGCAGTATTTT	CASKEVAGAQYF
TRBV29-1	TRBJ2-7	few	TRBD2	TGCAGCGCAAAAACTAGCGGGGCCTACGAGCAGTACTTC	CSAKTSGAYEQYF
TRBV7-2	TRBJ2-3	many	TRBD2	TGTGCCAGCAGCTTAGGGGTAGCGGGGGCCAGCACAGATACGCAGTATTTT	CASSLGVAGASTDTQYF
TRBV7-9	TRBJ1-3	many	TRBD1	TGTGCCAGCAGCCTTGGGACAGGGACTGGAAACACCATATATTTT	CASSLGTGTGNTIYF
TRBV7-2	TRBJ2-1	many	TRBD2	TGTGCCAGCAGCTTAGCGGGGGGACTAGCGGGAGCAAGGGAGCAGTTCTTC	CASSLAGGLAGAREQFF
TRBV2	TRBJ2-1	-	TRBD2	TGTGCCAGCAGTGGACTAGCGGGGGGAAGTAATGAGCAGTTCTTC	CASSGLAGGSNEQFF
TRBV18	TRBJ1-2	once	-	TGTGCCAGCTCACCACTCGGGGATTTGAGAGATGGCTACACCTTC	CASSPLGDLRDGYTF
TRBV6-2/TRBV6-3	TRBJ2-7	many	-	TGTGCCAGCAGTTACAACGCAGGGAGGTACGAGCAGTACTTC	CASSYNAGRYEQYF
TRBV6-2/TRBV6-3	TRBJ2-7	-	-	TGTGCCAGCAGTTTTTTCCCCGACAGGACATCCTACGAGCAGTACTTC	CASSFFPDRTSYEQYF
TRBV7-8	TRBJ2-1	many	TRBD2	TGTGCCAGCAGCCTACGGGGAGCGGGGGGTTCTGAGCAGTTCTTC	CASSLRGAGGSEQFF
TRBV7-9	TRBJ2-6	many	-	TGTGCCAGCAGCTTAGCTAAGCTTACAGGGAAGGAACCTGGGGCCAACGTCCTGACTTTC	CASSLAKLTGKEPGANVLTF
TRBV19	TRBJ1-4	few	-	TGTGCCAGTAGTATCCGGAGCAACGCTAATGAAAAACTGTTTTTT	CASSIRSNANEKLFF
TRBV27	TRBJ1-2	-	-	TGTGCCAGCAGTTTAAGTACGGCAGGCGCTAACTATGGCTACACCTTC	CASSLSTAGANYGYTF
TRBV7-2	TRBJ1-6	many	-	TGTGCCAGCAGCTTATATACAGGGAACTCACCCCTCCACTTT	CASSLYTGNSPLHF